The next 29 T cell receptor beta chains were all read from a single sample in a study of blood T cells in healthy people across ages. The use of a sample-barcoded 5' primer and a J-beta primer mix characterized a second PCR of about 6 to 11 cycles. In TCRdb, the 5' RACE reads were re-called with MiXCR into one record per CDR3 protein. The sample has more than 900,000 distinct CDR3 sequences, just under 30% seen once. A further study also used this sample, focusing on T cells of mothers and their children.

Sequencing was done on a sample of blood. These receptors originate from a woman between 35 and 50 years old in good health.

This sequence joins TRBV7-9 and TRBJ2-7; D is perhaps TRBD1 or TRBD2 (5 bases each). The CDR3 covers 15 residues. Per germline, CDR1 SEHNR and CDR2 FQNEAQ (reference sequence). V was pared by 10 bases and J by 0 bases, with 19 bases between. The CDR3, as DNA: TGTGCCAACAGGTCAGGTGGGGAGAGCTCCTACGAGCAGTACTTC. It translates to CANRSGGESSYEQYF. Full variable domain (remainder filled in from reference TRBV7-9 and TRBJ2-7): DTGVSQNPRHKITKRGQNVTFRCDPISEHNRLYWYRQTLGQGPEFLTYFQNEAQLEKSRLLSDRFSAERPKGSFSTLEIQRTEQGDSAMYLCANRSGGESSYEQYFGPGTRLTVT.

This clonotype was seen ten or more times. The chain has TRBV6-5 and TRBJ2-5; 7 bases align to TRBD2. This CDR3 is 14 amino acids long. Germline lookup yields CDR1 MNHEY and CDR2 SVGAGI. V gave up 6 bases and J gave up 1 base; unmatched junction bases: 5. CDR3 DNA sequence: TGTGCCAGCAGCCCCGGGGGGATCCAAGAGACCCAGTACTTC. Its protein is CASSPGGIQETQYF.

This clonotype was counted only a few times. The rearrangement joins TRBV28 to TRBJ1-2; maybe TRBD1 (6 bases). V lost 5 bases and J 8 bases, leaving 15 bases between the germline ends. The germline CDR1 and CDR2 sequences are MDHEN and SYDVKM. The CDR3 runs 13 residues. As DNA, the CDR3 is TGTGCCAGCAGTCTACCCCCGGGGGCAGGCTACACCTTC. Translation: CASSLPPGAGYTF.

This clonotype was seen more than once but under ten times. The chain links TRBV20-1 to TRBJ1-1; TRBD1 matches 8 bases. With V trimmed by 5 bases and J by 7 bases, 12 bases remained unmatched. This CDR3 has 14 amino acids. Germline V gives CDR1 DFQATT, CDR2 SNEGSKA (reference sequence). CDR3 amino acids: CSAGTGKGSGEAFF. In DNA, the CDR3 is TGCAGTGCTGGGACAGGTAAGGGCTCTGGTGAAGCTTTCTTT.

Notes on this clonotype: This may come from a read error, since a much larger clone is one base off. The chain employs TRBV5-1 and TRBJ2-5; D unresolved. The DNA end is a closer match to TRBJ2-7, so the J assignment may be wrong. Germline loops: CDR1 SGHRS, CDR2 YFSETQ. The CDR3 runs to 13 residues. CDR3 region: CASSSDPDYEQYF. CDR3 in DNA: TGCGCCAGCAGCTCGGACCCAGACTACGAGCAGTACTTC.

On this clonotype: A much larger clone differs by one base, so this may be a read error. The chain has TRBV7-3 and TRBJ2-1; no definite D call. In germline, CDR1 is SGHTA, CDR2 FQGTGA. The CDR3 contains 12 residues. The CDR3 nucleotides are TGTGCCGGCAGCCCCTCTAACAATGAGCAGTTCTTC. Encoded protein: CAGSPSNNEQFF.

The rearrangement links TRBV5-1 to TRBJ2-3; 16 bases are a match to TRBD2. The germline CDR1 and CDR2 sequences are SGHRS and YFSETQ. The CDR3 runs to 17 residues. The junction had 4 bases not matched to a gene; V was cut back by 3 bases and J by 3 bases. CDR3 sequence: CASSSGLAGGRTDTQYF. CDR3 DNA sequence: TGCGCCAGCAGCTCGGGACTAGCGGGGGGGCGAACAGATACGCAGTATTTT. The entire variable domain, with the rest obtained from reference TRBV5-1 and TRBJ2-3, is as follows: KAGVTQTPRYLIKTRGQQVTLSCSPISGHRSVSWYQQTPGQGLQFLFEYFSETQRNKGNFPGRFSGRQFSNSRSEMNVSTLELGDSALYLCASSSGLAGGRTDTQYFGPGTRLTVL.

V gene TRBV20-1 combines with J gene TRBJ1-2; the match to TRBD1 covers 9 bases. The length of the CDR3 is 14 residues. The germline CDR1 and CDR2 sequences are DFQATT and SNEGSKA (reference sequence). Unmatched junction bases numbered 9, after V lost 3 bases and J lost 7 bases. The DNA of the CDR3 is TGCAGTGCTAGGTCCGGGACAGGGCTCTCTGGCTACACCTTC. Translated: CSARSGTGLSGYTF.

The chain links TRBV7-9 to TRBJ2-3; D tentatively fits TRBD1 or TRBD2 (5 bases each). CDR1 and CDR2 from the germline V gene are SEHNR and FQNEAQ (reference sequence). The V end was cut by 5 bases, the J end by 2 bases, with 14 bases between. This CDR3 comprises 15 residues. CDR3: CASSPRDGTTDTQYF. The CDR3 bases are TGTGCCAGCAGCCCCCGGGACGGAACCACAGATACGCAGTATTTT.

The chain combines TRBV5-5 with TRBJ2-1, with D tentatively TRBD1 (5 bases). This CDR3 has 17 residues. V was clipped by 4 bases and J by 10 bases, with 27 bases between them. Germline V gives CDR1 SGHKS, CDR2 YYEKEE (reference sequence). This CDR3 is CASSLITRVAFSYEQFF. The CDR3 DNA follows: TGTGCCAGCAGCCTTATAACCAGGGTCGCCTTTTCCTACGAGCAGTTCTTC. Together with reference TRBV5-5 and TRBJ2-1, the CDR3 gives the full variable domain: DAGVTQSPTHLIKTRGQQVTLRCSPISGHKSVSWYQQVLGQGPQFIFQYYEKEERGRGNFPDRFSARQFPNYSSELNVNALLLGDSALYLCASSLITRVAFSYEQFFGPGTRLTVL.

The chain uses TRBV10-3 and TRBJ2-2, with unresolved D. Germline lookup yields CDR1 ENHRY and CDR2 SYGVKD. CDR3 length: 13 residues. Trimming removed 7 bases at V and 3 bases at J, with 9 bases between. CDR3 bases: TGTGCCATCACCTCGAGAGACACCGGGGAGCTGTTTTTT. Its protein product is CAITSRDTGELFF.

The rearrangement links TRBV19 to TRBJ2-3; D could derive from TRBD1 or TRBD2 (6 bases each). The CDR3 extends over 16 amino acids. With 4 bases removed from V and 5 bases from J, the gap between germline ends came to 19 bases. Germline CDR1 and CDR2: LNHDA and SQIVND (reference sequence). CDR3 nucleotide sequence: TGTGCCAGTAGTACCCCCAACGGGGGCTCCAGAGATACGCAGTATTTT. As protein: CASSTPNGGSRDTQYF. Full variable domain (outside the CDR3, taken from reference TRBV19 and TRBJ2-3): DGGITQSPKYLFRKEGQNVTLSCEQNLNHDAMYWYRQDPGQGLRLIYYSQIVNDFQKGDIAEGYSVSREKKESFPLTVTSAQKNPTAFYLCASSTPNGGSRDTQYFGPGTRLTVL.

This clonotype was detected a few times. The CDR3 region is CATSDPAGNRGTQYF. CDR3 nucleotide sequence: TGTGCCACCAGTGACCCTGCCGGAAATAGGGGTACGCAGTATTTT. The gene calls are TRBV24-1 and TRBJ2-3, with D possibly being TRBD1 (5 bases). CDR3 length: 15 residues. Trimming shortened V by 4 bases and J by 8 bases, and 18 bases separated the two germline ends. Germline V gives CDR1 KGHDR, CDR2 SFDVKD.

The chain carries TRBV20-1 and TRBJ1-1; possible D gene TRBD1, 6 bases. Trimming pared 4 bases from V and 6 bases from J, leaving 18 bases between. This CDR3 contains 14 residues. The germline V gene has CDR1 DFQATT and CDR2 SNEGSKA (reference sequence). The CDR3 spells CSANRTEKPPEAFF. The CDR3 DNA is TGCAGTGCTAACCGGACAGAAAAACCACCTGAAGCTTTCTTT.

This clonotype occurred a few times. The chain carries TRBV6-5 and TRBJ1-5; TRBD1 aligns across 9 bases. The CDR3 contains 14 residues. V lost 6 bases and J lost 3; bases outside the gene matches: 3. Per the germline V gene, CDR1 is MNHEY and CDR2 is SVGAGI. The CDR3 here is CASSGQGINQPQHF. CDR3 in DNA: TGTGCCAGCAGCGGACAGGGGATCAATCAGCCCCAGCATTTT.

To note about this clonotype: Being one base from a much bigger clone, this may be a read error. In DNA form, the CDR3 reads TGTGCCAGCTCTAGTTCAGGGACAGAGTCGAATGAGCAGTACTTC. Protein: CASSSSGTESNEQYF. The V and J genes are TRBV18 and TRBJ2-7; 7 bases agree with TRBD1. J was trimmed by 7 bases and V by 6 bases; bases with no gene match: 15. The CDR3 sequence is 15 residues long. Germline CDR1 and CDR2: KGHSH and LQKENI.

The chain is built from TRBV10-3 and TRBJ1-1, with D perhaps TRBD1 (5 bases). The length of the CDR3 is 14 residues. The germline V gene has CDR1 ENHRY and CDR2 SYGVKD. Trimming shortened V by 4 bases and J by 4 bases, and 13 bases separated the two germline ends. CDR3 sequence reads: CAISVDYQGTEAFF. The CDR3 bases are TGTGCCATCAGTGTGGATTATCAGGGCACTGAAGCTTTCTTT.

The chain recombines TRBV18 with TRBJ1-1; no clear D gene. The ends were cut back, 3 bases at V and 0 bases at J, with 14 bases in the middle. The CDR3 covers 16 residues. The germline V gene has CDR1 KGHSH and CDR2 LQKENI. This CDR3 is CASSPQRSSVNTEAFF. The CDR3 nucleotides are TGTGCCAGCTCACCCCAGAGATCTTCCGTGAACACTGAAGCTTTCTTT.

This clonotype was picked up a small number of times. The chain employs TRBV24-1 and TRBJ2-3; 9 positions match TRBD1. Germline loops: CDR1 KGHDR, CDR2 SFDVKD. This CDR3 has 14 amino acids. J gave up 7 bases and V 5 bases, and 6 bases lay outside the gene matches. CDR3 region: CATSVPDRGNTQYF. CDR3 bases: TGTGCCACCAGTGTCCCGGACAGGGGTAATACGCAGTATTTT.

In its sample, this clonotype was seen many times. The chain carries TRBV20-1 and TRBJ2-5, with D maybe TRBD2 (6 bases). V was clipped by 0 bases and J by 4 bases, with 15 bases between them. The germline V gene has CDR1 DFQATT and CDR2 SNEGSKA (reference sequence). This CDR3 contains 15 residues. The CDR3 loop is CSARDAGRGRETQYF. The CDR3 nucleotides read TGCAGTGCTAGAGACGCCGGACGGGGGAGAGAGACCCAGTACTTC.

This clonotype was seen repeatedly, ten times or more. This chain joins TRBV5-1 and TRBJ2-5, with 7 bases lining up with TRBD2. This CDR3 comprises 15 residues. Germline V gene sequence: CDR1 SGHRS, CDR2 YFSETQ. The junction had 7 bases not matched to a gene; V was cut back by 4 bases and J by 1 base. The CDR3 loop reads CASSPLAGRQETQYF. CDR3 nucleotides: TGCGCCAGCAGCCCTTTAGCGGGTCGCCAAGAGACCCAGTACTTC.

The chain recombines TRBV19 with TRBJ2-5, with D tentatively TRBD1 (6 bases). The J call may be incorrect, as the DNA end agrees better with TRBJ2-7. This CDR3 is built from 14 residues. Germline values: CDR1 LNHDA, CDR2 SQIVND (reference sequence). The CDR3 sequence: CASSIVTGKDEQYF. In nucleotides, the CDR3 is TGTGCCAGTAGTATAGTGACAGGTAAGGACGAGCAGTACTTC.

This clonotype was found many times. The chain recombines TRBV12-3 or TRBV12-4 with TRBJ1-2, with 7 positions matching TRBD1. The CDR3 covers 11 residues. V lost 6 bases to trimming and J lost 7 bases; unmatched junction nucleotides: 2. The DNA of the CDR3 is TGTGCCAGCAGCGACAGGGCTGGCTACACCTTC. This codes for CASSDRAGYTF.

This clonotype was recorded a few times. The chain has TRBV12-3 or TRBV12-4 and TRBJ1-1; no firm D call. V dropped 3 bases and J dropped 4 bases, with 9 bases sitting between them. The CDR3 loop spans 13 amino acids. The chain's CDR3 is CASSFLGATEAFF. Written as DNA, the CDR3 is TGTGCCAGCAGTTTTCTGGGAGCCACTGAAGCTTTCTTT.

This clonotype was picked up a small number of times. The chain uses TRBV15 and TRBJ1-5, with TRBD1 as a possible D gene (5 bases). The CDR3 consists of 15 residues. The germline V gene encodes CDR1 LNHNV and CDR2 YYDKDF (reference sequence). The V gene lost 4 bases and the J gene lost 2 bases, with 12 bases spanning the gap. The DNA for the CDR3 is TGTGCCACCAGCAACGGAGGGGACGGCAATCAGCCCCAGCATTTT. The encoded protein is CATSNGGDGNQPQHF.

The rearrangement links TRBV15 to TRBJ2-3, with D possibly TRBD1 on 6 matching bases. CDR1 is LNHNV, CDR2 YYDKDF, per germline (reference sequence). This CDR3 has 16 amino acids. Trimming removed 4 bases at V and 8 bases at J, with 22 bases between. The CDR3 is CATSTFSGTPWGTQYF. CDR3 DNA: TGTGCCACCAGCACATTTTCCGGGACACCCTGGGGTACGCAGTATTTT.

Comments on this clonotype: Given the absence of the conserved phenylalanine or tryptophan at the CDR3 end, a read error is likely. CDR3 sequence: CSARDSPGPPRNTQYL. CDR3 DNA: TGCAGTGCTAGAGATTCTCCGGGACCCCCCCGGAATACGCAGTATTTG. The chain has TRBV20-1 and TRBJ2-3; either TRBD1 or TRBD2 may fit D (5 bases each). The CDR3 loop spans 16 amino acids. The V gene lost 0 bases and the J gene lost 7 bases, with 20 bases spanning the gap. CDR1 and CDR2 (germline): DFQATT, SNEGSKA (reference sequence).

This clonotype was detected only a few times. This chain links TRBV30 with TRBJ1-2; no definite D call. The CDR3 loop spans 13 amino acids. Trimming left V 0 bases short and J 5 bases short, with 10 bases between. Germline V gene data show CDR1 as GTSNPN and CDR2 as SVGIG (reference sequence). The CDR3 nucleotides are TGTGCCTGGAGTGTATCTATGGGTTATGGCTACACCTTC. Translated: CAWSVSMGYGYTF.

This clonotype was found a few times. The V gene is TRBV7-2, the J gene TRBJ2-3; D possibly corresponds to TRBD1 (5 bases). This CDR3 is built from 13 residues. With 1 base removed from V and 7 bases from J, the gap between germline ends came to 9 bases. The germline gives CDR1 SGHTA, CDR2 FQGNSA. This CDR3 is CASSLDQGNTQYF. CDR3 nucleotides: TGTGCCAGCAGCTTAGATCAGGGAAATACGCAGTATTTT.